The sequence of this T cell receptor beta chain was determined in a study of T cells in Graves' hyperthyroidism and ophthalmopathy. Across the study: The initial diagnosis was the point when peripheral blood was collected, ahead of any treatment.

Germline CDR1 is LNHNV and CDR2 is YYDKDF (reference sequence). This CDR3 is built from 16 residues. With V trimmed by 3 bases and J by 2 bases, 1 base remained unmatched. Amplified TCR beta CDR3 regions derived from RNA transcripts. Primed by the HTBI set, a first-round RT-PCR was run on the TCR CDR3. TCRdb used MiXCR to reprocess the multiplex PCR reads, holding one entry per CDR3 protein. The table shows 700,000 or so distinct CDR3 sequences, with roughly 14% occurring only once. This clonotype was obtained from a woman in her forties or fifties with Graves' ophthalmopathy. Sequenced sample: blood. This chain joins TRBV15 and TRBJ2-5, with 15 bases lining up with TRBD2. This chain's CDR3 is CATSRGLAGGQETQYF. CDR3 in DNA: TGTGCCACCAGCAGGGGACTAGCGGGAGGACAAGAGACCCAGTACTTC.